This T cell receptor beta chain was sequenced in a study of CD8 T cells in ankylosing spondylitis. This clonotype was seen at least ten times. Antigen unknown. Study-level findings and limits: CD8+ by phenotype, disease-linked clones were relatively rare in peripheral blood. Ankylosing spondylitis blood seemed to carry a telltale TCR beta motif made of eight highly homologous variants.

One entry per CDR3 protein, called by TCRdb with MiXCR from the 5' RACE reads. Of about 540,000 distinct CDR3 sequences in the sample, about 13% are singletons; the top ten hold 6.5% to 7%. The clonotype comes from a male donor with ankylosing spondylitis. The material sequenced was blood, either unsorted or a sorted T cell fraction (not recorded which).

This CDR3 is CSVEVGQGSSYEQYF. In nucleotides, the CDR3 is TGCAGCGTTGAAGTTGGGCAGGGGAGCTCCTACGAGCAGTACTTC. This chain uses TRBV29-1 with TRBJ2-7, with TRBD1 as a possible D gene (6 bases). Germline V gene sequence: CDR1 SQVTM, CDR2 ANQGSEA. Trimming removed 1 base at V and 0 bases at J, with 13 bases between. The CDR3 is made up of 15 amino acids.